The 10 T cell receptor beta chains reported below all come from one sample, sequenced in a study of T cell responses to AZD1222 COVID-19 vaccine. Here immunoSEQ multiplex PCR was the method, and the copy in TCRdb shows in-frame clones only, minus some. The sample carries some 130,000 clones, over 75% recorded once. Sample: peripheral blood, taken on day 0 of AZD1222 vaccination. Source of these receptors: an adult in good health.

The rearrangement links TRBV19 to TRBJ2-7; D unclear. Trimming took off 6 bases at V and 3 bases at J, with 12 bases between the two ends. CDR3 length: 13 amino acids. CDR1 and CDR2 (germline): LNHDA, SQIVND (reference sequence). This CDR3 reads CASSVAIYYEQYF. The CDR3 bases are TGTGCCAGTAGCGTGGCGATCTACTACGAGCAGTACTTC.

Written as DNA, the CDR3 is TGTGCCAGCAGTTACTCTGGCAGGGATGAAAAACTGTTTTTT. Protein sequence: CASSYSGRDEKLFF. This chain connects TRBV6-5 to TRBJ1-4; tentatively, D is TRBD1 (5 bases). Per the germline V gene, CDR1 is MNHEY and CDR2 is SVGAGI. The V end was cut by 0 bases, the J end by 6 bases, with 8 bases between. The length of the CDR3 is 14 residues.

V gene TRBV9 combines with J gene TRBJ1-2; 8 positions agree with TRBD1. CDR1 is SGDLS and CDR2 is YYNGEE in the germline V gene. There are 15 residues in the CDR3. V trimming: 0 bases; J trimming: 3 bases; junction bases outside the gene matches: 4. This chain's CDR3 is CASSVGTGYDYGYTF. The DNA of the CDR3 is TGTGCCAGCAGCGTAGGGACAGGGTACGACTATGGCTACACCTTC.

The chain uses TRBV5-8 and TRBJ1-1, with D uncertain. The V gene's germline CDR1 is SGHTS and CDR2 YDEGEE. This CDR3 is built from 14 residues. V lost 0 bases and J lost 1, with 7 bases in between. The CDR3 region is CASSLDQRNTEAFF. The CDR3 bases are TGTGCCAGCAGCTTGGATCAGAGGAACACTGAAGCTTTCTTT.

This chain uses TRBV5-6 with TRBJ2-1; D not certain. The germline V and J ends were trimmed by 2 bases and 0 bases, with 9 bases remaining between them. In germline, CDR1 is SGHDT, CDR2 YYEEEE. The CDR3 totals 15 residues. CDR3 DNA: TGTGCCAGCAGCTTCGGCGGTAGCTCCTACAATGAGCAGTTCTTC. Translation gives CASSFGGSSYNEQFF.

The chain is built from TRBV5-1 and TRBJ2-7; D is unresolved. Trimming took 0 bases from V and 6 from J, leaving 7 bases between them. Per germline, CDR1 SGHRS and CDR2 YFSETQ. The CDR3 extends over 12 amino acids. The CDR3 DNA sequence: TGCGCCAGCAGCTTGGCCTTGTTCGAGCAGTACTTC. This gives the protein CASSLALFEQYF.

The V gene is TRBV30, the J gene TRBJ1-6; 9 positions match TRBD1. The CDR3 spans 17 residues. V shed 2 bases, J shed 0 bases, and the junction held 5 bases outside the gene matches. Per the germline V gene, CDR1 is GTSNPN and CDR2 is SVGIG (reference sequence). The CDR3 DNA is TGTGCCTGGAGTCGACCGACAGGGGGCTCCTATAATTCACCCCTCCACTTT. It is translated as CAWSRPTGGSYNSPLHF.

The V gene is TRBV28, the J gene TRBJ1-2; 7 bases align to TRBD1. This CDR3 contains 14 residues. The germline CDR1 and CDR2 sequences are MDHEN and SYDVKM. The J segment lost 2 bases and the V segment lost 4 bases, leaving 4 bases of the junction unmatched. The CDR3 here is CASSYATGNYGYTF. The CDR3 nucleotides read TGTGCCAGCAGTTACGCGACAGGGAACTATGGCTACACCTTC.

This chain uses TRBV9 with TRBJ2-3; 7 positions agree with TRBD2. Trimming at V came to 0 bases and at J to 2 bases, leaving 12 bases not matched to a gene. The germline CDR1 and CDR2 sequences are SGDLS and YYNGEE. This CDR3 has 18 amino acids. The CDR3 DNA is TGTGCCAGCAGCGTAGGGTTGCGACTAGCAGGAGTCACAGATACGCAGTATTTT. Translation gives CASSVGLRLAGVTDTQYF. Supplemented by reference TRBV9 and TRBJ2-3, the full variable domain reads DSGVTQTPKHLITATGQRVTLRCSPRSGDLSVYWYQQSLDQGLQFLIQYYNGEERAKGNILERFSAQQFPDLHSELNLSSLELGDSALYFCASSVGLRLAGVTDTQYFGPGTRLTVL.

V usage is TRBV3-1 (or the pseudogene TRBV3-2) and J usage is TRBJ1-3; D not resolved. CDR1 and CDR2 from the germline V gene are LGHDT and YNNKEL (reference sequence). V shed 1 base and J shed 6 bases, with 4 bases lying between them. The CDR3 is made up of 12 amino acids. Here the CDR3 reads CASSQALNTIYF. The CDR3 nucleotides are TGTGCCAGCAGCCAAGCCCTAAACACCATATATTTT.